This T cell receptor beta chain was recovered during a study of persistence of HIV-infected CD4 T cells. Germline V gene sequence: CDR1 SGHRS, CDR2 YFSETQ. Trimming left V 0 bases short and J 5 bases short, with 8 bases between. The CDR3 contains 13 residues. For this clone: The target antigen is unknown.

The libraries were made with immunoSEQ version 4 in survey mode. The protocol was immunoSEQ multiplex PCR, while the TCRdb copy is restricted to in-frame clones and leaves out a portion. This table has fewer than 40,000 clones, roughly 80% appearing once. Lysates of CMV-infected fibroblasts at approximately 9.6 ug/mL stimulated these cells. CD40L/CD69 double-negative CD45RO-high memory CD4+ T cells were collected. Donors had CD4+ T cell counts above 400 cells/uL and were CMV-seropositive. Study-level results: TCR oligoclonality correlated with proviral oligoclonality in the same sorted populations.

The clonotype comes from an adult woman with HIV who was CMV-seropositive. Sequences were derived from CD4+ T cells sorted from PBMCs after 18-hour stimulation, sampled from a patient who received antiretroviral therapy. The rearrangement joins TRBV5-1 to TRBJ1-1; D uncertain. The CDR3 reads CASSLAVGTEAFF. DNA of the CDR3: TGCGCCAGCAGCTTGGCCGTGGGAACTGAAGCTTTCTTT. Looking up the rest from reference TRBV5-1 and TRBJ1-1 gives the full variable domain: KAGVTQTPRYLIKTRGQQVTLSCSPISGHRSVSWYQQTPGQGLQFLFEYFSETQRNKGNFPGRFSGRQFSNSRSEMNVSTLELGDSALYLCASSLAVGTEAFFGQGTRLTVV.